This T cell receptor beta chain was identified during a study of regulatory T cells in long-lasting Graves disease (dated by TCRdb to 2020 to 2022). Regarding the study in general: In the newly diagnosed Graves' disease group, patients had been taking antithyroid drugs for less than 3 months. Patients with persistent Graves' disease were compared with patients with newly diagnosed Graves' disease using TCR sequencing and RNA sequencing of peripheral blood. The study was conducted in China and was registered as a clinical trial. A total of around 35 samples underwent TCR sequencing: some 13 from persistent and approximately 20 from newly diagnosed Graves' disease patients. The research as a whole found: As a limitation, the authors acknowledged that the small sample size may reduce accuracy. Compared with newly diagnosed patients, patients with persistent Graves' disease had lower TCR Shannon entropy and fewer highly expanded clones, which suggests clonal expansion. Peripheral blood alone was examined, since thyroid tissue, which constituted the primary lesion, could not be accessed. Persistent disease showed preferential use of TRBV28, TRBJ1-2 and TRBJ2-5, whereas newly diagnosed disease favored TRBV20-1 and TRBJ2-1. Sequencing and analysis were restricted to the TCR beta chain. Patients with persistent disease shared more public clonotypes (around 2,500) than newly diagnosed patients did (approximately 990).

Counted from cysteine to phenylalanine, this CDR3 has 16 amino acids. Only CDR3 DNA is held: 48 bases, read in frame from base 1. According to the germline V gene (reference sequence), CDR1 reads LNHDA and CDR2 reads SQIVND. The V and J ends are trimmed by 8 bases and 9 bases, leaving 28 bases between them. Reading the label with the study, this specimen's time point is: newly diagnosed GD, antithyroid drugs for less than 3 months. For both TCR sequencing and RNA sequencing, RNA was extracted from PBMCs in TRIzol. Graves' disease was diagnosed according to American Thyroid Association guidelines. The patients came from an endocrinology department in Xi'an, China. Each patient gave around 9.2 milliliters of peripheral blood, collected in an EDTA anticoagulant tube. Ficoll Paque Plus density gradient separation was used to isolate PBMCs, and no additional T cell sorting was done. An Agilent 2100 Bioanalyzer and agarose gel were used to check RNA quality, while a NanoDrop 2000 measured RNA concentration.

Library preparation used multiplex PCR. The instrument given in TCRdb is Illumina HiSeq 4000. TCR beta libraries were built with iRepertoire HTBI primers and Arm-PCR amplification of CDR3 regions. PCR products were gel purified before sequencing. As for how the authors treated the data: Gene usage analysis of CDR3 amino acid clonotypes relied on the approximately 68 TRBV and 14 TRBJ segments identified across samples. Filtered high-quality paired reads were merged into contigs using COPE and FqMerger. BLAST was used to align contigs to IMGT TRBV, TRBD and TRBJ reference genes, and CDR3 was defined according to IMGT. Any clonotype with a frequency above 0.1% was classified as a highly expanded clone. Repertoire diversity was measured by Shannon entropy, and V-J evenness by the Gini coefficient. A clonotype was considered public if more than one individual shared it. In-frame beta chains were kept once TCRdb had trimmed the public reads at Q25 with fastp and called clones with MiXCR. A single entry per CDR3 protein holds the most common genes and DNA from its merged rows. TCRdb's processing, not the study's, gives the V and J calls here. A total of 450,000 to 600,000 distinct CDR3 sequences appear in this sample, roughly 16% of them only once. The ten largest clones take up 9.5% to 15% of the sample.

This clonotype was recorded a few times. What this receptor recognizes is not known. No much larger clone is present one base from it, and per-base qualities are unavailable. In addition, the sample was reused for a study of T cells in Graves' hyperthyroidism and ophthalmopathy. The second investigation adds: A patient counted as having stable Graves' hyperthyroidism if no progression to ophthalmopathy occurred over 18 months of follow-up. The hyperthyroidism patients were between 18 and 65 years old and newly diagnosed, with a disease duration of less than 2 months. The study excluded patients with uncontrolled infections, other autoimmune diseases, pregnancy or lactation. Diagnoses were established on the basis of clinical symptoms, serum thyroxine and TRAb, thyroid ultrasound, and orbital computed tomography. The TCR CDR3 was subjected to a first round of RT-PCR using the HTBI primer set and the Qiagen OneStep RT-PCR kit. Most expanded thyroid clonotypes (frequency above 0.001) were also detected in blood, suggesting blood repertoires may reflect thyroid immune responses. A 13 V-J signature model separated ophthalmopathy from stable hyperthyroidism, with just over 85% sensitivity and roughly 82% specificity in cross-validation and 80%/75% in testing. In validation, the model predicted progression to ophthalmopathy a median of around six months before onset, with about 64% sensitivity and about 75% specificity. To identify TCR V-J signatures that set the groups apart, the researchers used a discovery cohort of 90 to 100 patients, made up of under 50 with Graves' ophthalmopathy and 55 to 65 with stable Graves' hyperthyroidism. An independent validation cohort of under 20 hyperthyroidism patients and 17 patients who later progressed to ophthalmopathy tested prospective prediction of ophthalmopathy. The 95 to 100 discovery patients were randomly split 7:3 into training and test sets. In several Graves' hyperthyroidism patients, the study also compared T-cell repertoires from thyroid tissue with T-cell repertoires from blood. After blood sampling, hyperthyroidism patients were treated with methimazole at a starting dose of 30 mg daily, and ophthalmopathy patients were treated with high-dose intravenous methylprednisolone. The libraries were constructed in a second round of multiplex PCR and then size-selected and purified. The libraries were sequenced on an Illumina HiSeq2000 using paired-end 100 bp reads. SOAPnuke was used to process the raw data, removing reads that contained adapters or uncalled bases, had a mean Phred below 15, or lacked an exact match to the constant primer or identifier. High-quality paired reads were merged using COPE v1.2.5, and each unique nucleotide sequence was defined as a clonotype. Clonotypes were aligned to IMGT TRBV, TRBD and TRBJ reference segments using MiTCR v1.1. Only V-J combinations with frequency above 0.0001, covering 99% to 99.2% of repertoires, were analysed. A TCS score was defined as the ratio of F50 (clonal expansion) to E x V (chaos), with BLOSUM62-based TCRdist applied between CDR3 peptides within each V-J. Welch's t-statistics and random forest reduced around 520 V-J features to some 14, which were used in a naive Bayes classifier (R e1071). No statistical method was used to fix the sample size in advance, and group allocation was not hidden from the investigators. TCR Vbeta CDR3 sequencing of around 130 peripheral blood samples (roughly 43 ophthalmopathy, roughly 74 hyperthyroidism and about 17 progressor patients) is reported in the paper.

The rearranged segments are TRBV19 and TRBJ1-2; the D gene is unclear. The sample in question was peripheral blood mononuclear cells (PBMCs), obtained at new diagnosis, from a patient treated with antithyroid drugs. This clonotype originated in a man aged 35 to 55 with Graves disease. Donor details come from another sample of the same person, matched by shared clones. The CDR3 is CASPHPPTGRRSRYTF. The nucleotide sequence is TGTGCCAGTCCCCATCCCCCCACGGGGAGAAGGTCTCGCTACACCTTC.